This T cell receptor beta chain was sequenced during a study of blood T cell repertoires in COVID-19. Germline assignment: CDR1 MGHRA and CDR2 YSYEKL. The CDR3 length is 14 residues. V was cut by 1 base and J by 4 bases, with 10 bases left in between. This clone came up a few times. TCRdb's table, derived via immunoSEQ multiplex PCR, lists solely in-frame clones and lacks some. The repertoire holds about 64,000 clones, with approximately 80% as singletons. This receptor was obtained from a man aged 55 to 70 with COVID-19, enrolled during active disease. This chain uses TRBV4-1 with TRBJ1-2; D is undetermined. Input material: peripheral blood. Here the CDR3 reads CASSQGGNFYGYTF. The DNA of the CDR3 is TGCGCCAGCAGCCAAGGCGGGAATTTCTATGGCTACACCTTC.